The 16 T cell receptor beta chains in this list originate from one sample, sequenced in a study of blood T cell repertoires in COVID-19. Clones were read by immunoSEQ multiplex PCR, and TCRdb kept only the in-frame ones, dropping some. The table records around 240,000 clones, around four fifths of them present only once. Sequenced material: peripheral blood. The receptor set was obtained from a woman older than 75 with acute or convalescent COVID-19.

The chain combines TRBV7-2 with TRBJ2-7; D may be TRBD2 (6 bases). Germline V CDR1 and CDR2: SGHTA, FQGNSA. The CDR3 spans 14 residues. The germline V and J ends were trimmed by 4 bases and 0 bases, with 10 bases remaining between them. The CDR3: CASSYRTISYEQYF. The CDR3 DNA sequence: TGTGCCAGCAGCTACCGGACTATCTCCTACGAGCAGTACTTC. The whole variable domain, remainder taken from reference TRBV7-2 and TRBJ2-7, is GAGVSQSPSNKVTEKGKDVELRCDPISGHTALYWYRQSLGQGLEFLIYFQGNSAPDKSGLPSDRFSAERTGGSVSTLTIQRTQQEDSAVYLCASSYRTISYEQYFGPGTRLTVT.

This chain uses TRBV21-1 with TRBJ2-7; TRBD1, the table's D call, was not compared with the DNA. TRBV21-1 is labeled a pseudogene. The CDR3 is made up of 14 amino acids. The CDR3 is CAFRRDRGNYEQYF. The CDR3 region has the DNA TGTGCATTTCGCCGGGACAGGGGAAATTACGAGCAGTACTTC.

The V and J genes are TRBV19 and TRBJ1-6, with D hard to call. Germline values: CDR1 LNHDA, CDR2 SQIVND (reference sequence). The ends were cut back, 2 bases at V and 10 bases at J, with 6 bases in the middle. The CDR3 is made up of 12 amino acids. The CDR3 loop is CASSIFTSPLHF. CDR3 nucleotides: TGTGCCAGTAGTATATTTACATCACCCCTCCACTTT.

This chain uses TRBV10-2 with TRBJ1-1; 7 nucleotides match TRBD1. The CDR3 sequence is 13 residues long. The germline gives CDR1 WSHSY, CDR2 SAAADI. V lost 6 bases and J lost 1; bases outside the gene matches: 2. The CDR3 DNA is TGCGCCAGCAGAGACAGGGAGAACACTGAAGCTTTCTTT. Its translation: CASRDRENTEAFF.

The chain recombines TRBV5-5 with TRBJ2-7; TRBD1 matches 8 bases. Germline CDR1 SGHKS, CDR2 YYEKEE (reference sequence). The CDR3 contains 13 residues. Trimming cost V 2 bases and J 5 bases; bases outside gene matches: 3. CDR3 nucleotide sequence: TGTGCCAGCAGCTTCAGGACAGGGCACGAGCAGTACTTC. This encodes CASSFRTGHEQYF. The variable domain in full, with the rest retrieved from reference TRBV5-5 and TRBJ2-7, is DAGVTQSPTHLIKTRGQQVTLRCSPISGHKSVSWYQQVLGQGPQFIFQYYEKEERGRGNFPDRFSARQFPNYSSELNVNALLLGDSALYLCASSFRTGHEQYFGPGTRLTVT.

The genes are TRBV9 and TRBJ1-1; no definite D call. The CDR3 loop spans 14 amino acids. The ends were cut back, 1 base at V and 4 bases at J, with 11 bases in the middle. CDR1 is SGDLS, CDR2 YYNGEE, per germline. The DNA of the CDR3 is TGTGCCAGCAGCGTAATCTCAGGTGGCACTGAAGCTTTCTTT. It codes for CASSVISGGTEAFF.

The V gene is TRBV28, the J gene TRBJ2-3; 9 bases are shared with TRBD2. Germline V CDR1 and CDR2: MDHEN, SYDVKM. Unmatched junction bases numbered 5, after V lost 8 bases and J lost 2 bases. This CDR3 region has 14 residues. The chain's CDR3 is CASLRGGATDTQYF. Here the CDR3 DNA reads TGTGCCAGCCTGCGGGGGGGCGCCACAGATACGCAGTATTTT.

The chain joins TRBV14 to TRBJ1-4, with no clear D. The CDR3 is 13 amino acids. The ends were cut back, 1 base at V and 4 bases at J, with 4 bases in the middle. Germline assignment: CDR1 SGHDN and CDR2 FVKESK. CDR3 bases: TGTGCCAGCAGCCAAGTCAGTAATGAAAAACTGTTTTTT. It specifies CASSQVSNEKLFF.

The chain has TRBV18 and TRBJ2-3, with 12 bases matching TRBD2. Trimming cost V 1 base and J 1 base; bases outside gene matches: 9. Per the germline V gene, CDR1 is KGHSH and CDR2 is LQKENI. This CDR3 has 19 amino acids. The CDR3, as DNA: TGTGCCAGCTCACCACTAGGTCTAGCGGGGGGGCTTGGCACAGATACGCAGTATTTT. Its protein is CASSPLGLAGGLGTDTQYF.

The genes are TRBV20-1 and TRBJ1-6; no clear D gene. Trimming cost V 3 bases and J 6 bases, with 12 bases left between them. Germline V gene sequence: CDR1 DFQATT, CDR2 SNEGSKA (reference sequence). This CDR3 region has 14 residues. As DNA, the CDR3 is TGCAGTGCTAGTAGGTCAGGTGTTAATTCACCCCTCCACTTT. Its translation: CSASRSGVNSPLHF.

V is TRBV5-4 and J is TRBJ2-1, with 15 bases lining up with TRBD2. With 3 bases clipped from V and 5 bases from J, the junction kept 6 bases outside the gene matches. CDR3 length equals 17 residues. The germline CDR1 and CDR2 sequences are SGHNT and YYREEE (reference sequence). This chain's CDR3 is CASSSGLAGGTHNEQFF. CDR3 bases: TGTGCCAGCAGCTCGGGACTAGCGGGAGGAACACACAATGAGCAGTTCTTC. Variable domain in full (rest from reference TRBV5-4 and TRBJ2-1): ETGVTQSPTHLIKTRGQQVTLRCSSQSGHNTVSWYQQALGQGPQFIFQYYREEENGRGNFPPRFSGLQFPNYSSELNVNALELDDSALYLCASSSGLAGGTHNEQFFGPGTRLTVL.

This sequence joins TRBV5-4 and TRBJ2-7, with 9 bases matching TRBD2. Trimming took 0 bases from V and 6 from J; bases not matched to a gene: 4. The CDR3 runs 14 residues. Germline CDR1 is SGHNT and CDR2 is YYREEE (reference sequence). The CDR3 loop is CASSLERGAGEQYF. The CDR3 DNA is TGTGCCAGCAGCTTGGAGCGGGGGGCTGGCGAGCAGTACTTC.

In its sample, this clone was seen once. The chain links TRBV5-1 to TRBJ2-5; 8 positions match TRBD2. With 0 bases clipped from V and 5 bases from J, the junction kept 3 bases outside the gene matches. Germline CDR1 and CDR2: SGHRS and YFSETQ. The CDR3 totals 14 residues. The CDR3 DNA follows: TGCGCCAGCAGCTTGGGGACTAGCCTGGAGACCCAGTACTTC. As protein: CASSLGTSLETQYF.

V usage is TRBV5-1 and J usage is TRBJ2-5, with TRBD2 matching 12 bases. Per germline, CDR1 SGHRS and CDR2 YFSETQ. V was pared by 0 bases and J by 1 base, with 4 bases of the junction left unmatched. The CDR3 length is 17 residues. This chain's CDR3 is CASSLGGLAGLQETQYF. DNA of the CDR3: TGCGCCAGCAGCTTGGGGGGACTAGCGGGCCTCCAAGAGACCCAGTACTTC.

This rearrangement joins TRBV7-9 to TRBJ1-2; D might be TRBD1 (6 bases). The CDR3 spans 15 residues. Germline V gene sequence: CDR1 SEHNR, CDR2 FQNEAQ (reference sequence). Trimming removed 5 bases from V and 0 bases from J, with 13 bases in between. In DNA, the CDR3 is TGTGCCAGCAGCCCCGGACAGAGCTCTAACTATGGCTACACCTTC. Translation gives CASSPGQSSNYGYTF.

The chain links TRBV7-2 to TRBJ2-4; 9 nucleotides align to TRBD2. From germline, CDR1 is SGHTA and CDR2 FQGNSA. The CDR3 contains 16 residues. With 3 bases clipped from V and 6 bases from J, the junction kept 9 bases outside the gene matches. The CDR3 is CASSFHSGGGGNIQYF. In nucleotides, the CDR3 is TGTGCCAGCAGCTTTCATAGCGGGGGCGGGGGAAACATTCAGTACTTC.